This TCR beta chain was recovered during a study of shared clonotypes between healthy human individuals. Points from the study as a whole: Non-shared clonotypes showed lower generation probabilities than clonotypes common to all four donors. Blood alone was sampled, and tissue repertoires likely differ.

Here immunoSEQ multiplex PCR was the method, and the copy in TCRdb shows in-frame clones only, minus some. The top ten clones hold 0.9% to 1.4% of a sample with over 2 million clones, about 95% of them seen once. Naive CD8 populations comprised CD45RO-negative cells positively selected for CCR7, excluding terminally differentiated effector memory CD45RA+ cells. As regards this clone: Its antigen is not known.

The CDR3 totals 14 residues. The V end lost 4 bases, the J end lost 3 bases, and 12 bases lay between the germline ends. Germline V gives CDR1 SEHNR, CDR2 FQNEAQ (reference sequence). The receptor's source is a man younger than 35 in good health. V is TRBV7-9 and J is TRBJ2-5, with D perhaps assigned TRBD1 or TRBD2 (5 bases each). The sequencing sample was made of naive CD8+ T cells sorted from blood. CDR3 in DNA: TGTGCCAGCAGCTCCGGGGCAGGAGAAGAGACCCAGTACTTC. This codes for CASSSGAGEETQYF.